This T cell receptor beta chain was recovered during a study of OX40 agonist ivuxolimab in advanced cancers. Study-level information: At doses from 0.01 to 10 mg/kg, patients were given intravenous ivuxolimab every 2 weeks. Study-wide results and limits: Clones of CD4+ and CD8+ blood T cells grew by week 6 at doses of 0.1 to 3.0 mg/kg.

In this sample, this clone turned up once. Antigen unknown. This table comes from immunoSEQ multiplex PCR, and its TCRdb copy is limited to in-frame clones, with some not included. This table holds roughly 92,000 clones, 91% found once. V lost 3 bases and J 2 bases, leaving 7 bases between the germline ends. Germline V gives CDR1 SGHTA, CDR2 FQGNSA. The CDR3 consists of 13 residues. The source of this sequence is an adult with an advanced solid tumor such as melanoma, head and neck, liver or kidney cancer. V is TRBV7-2 and J is TRBJ1-1; D is ambiguous. The sample consisted of CD4+ or CD8+ T cells sorted from blood, taken in a trial of the OX40 agonist ivuxolimab. The CDR3 coding sequence is TGTGCCAGCAGCTTTTCAGAAAACACTGAAGCTTTCTTT. Translation gives CASSFSENTEAFF.